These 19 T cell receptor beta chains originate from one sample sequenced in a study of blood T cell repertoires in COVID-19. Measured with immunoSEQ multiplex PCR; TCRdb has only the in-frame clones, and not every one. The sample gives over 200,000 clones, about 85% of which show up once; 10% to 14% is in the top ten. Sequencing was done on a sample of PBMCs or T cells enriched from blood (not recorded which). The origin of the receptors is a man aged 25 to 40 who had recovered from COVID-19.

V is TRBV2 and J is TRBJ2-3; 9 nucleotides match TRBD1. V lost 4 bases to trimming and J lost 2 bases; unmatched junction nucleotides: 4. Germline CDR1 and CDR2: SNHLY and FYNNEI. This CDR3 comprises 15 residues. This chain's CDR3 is CASSGGTGHTDTQYF. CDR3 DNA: TGTGCCAGCAGTGGCGGGACAGGGCACACAGATACGCAGTATTTT.

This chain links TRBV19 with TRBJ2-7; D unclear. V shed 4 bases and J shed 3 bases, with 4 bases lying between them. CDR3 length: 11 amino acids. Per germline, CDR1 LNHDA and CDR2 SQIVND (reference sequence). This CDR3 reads CASSSDYEQYF. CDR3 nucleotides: TGTGCCAGTAGTAGCGACTACGAGCAGTACTTC.

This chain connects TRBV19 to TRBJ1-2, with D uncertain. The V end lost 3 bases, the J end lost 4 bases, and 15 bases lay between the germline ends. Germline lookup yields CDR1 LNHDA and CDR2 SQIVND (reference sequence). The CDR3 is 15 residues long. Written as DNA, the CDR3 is TGTGCCAGTAGTATCTCGGTAGGAGCCTTCTATGGCTACACCTTC. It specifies CASSISVGAFYGYTF.

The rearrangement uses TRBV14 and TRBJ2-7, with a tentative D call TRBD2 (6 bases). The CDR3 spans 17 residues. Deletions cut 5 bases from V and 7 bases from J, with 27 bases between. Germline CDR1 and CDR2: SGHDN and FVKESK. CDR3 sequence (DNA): TGTGCCAGCAGCTTACGGAGGCTAGCGACCGACGTTGGGGAGCAGTACTTC. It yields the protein CASSLRRLATDVGEQYF.

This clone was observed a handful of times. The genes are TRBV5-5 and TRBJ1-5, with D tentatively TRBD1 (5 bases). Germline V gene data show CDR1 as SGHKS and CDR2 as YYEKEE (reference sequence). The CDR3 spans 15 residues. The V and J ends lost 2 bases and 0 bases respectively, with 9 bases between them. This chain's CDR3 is CASSFTGNSNQPQHF. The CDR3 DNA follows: TGTGCCAGCAGCTTCACAGGCAATAGCAATCAGCCCCAGCATTTT.

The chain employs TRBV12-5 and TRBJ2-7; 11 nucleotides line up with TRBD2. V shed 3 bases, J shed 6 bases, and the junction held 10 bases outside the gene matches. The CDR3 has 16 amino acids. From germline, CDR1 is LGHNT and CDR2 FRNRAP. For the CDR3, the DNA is TGTGCTAGTGGTTTAAACGTACTAGCGGGGGCGGGCGAGCAGTACTTC. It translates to CASGLNVLAGAGEQYF.

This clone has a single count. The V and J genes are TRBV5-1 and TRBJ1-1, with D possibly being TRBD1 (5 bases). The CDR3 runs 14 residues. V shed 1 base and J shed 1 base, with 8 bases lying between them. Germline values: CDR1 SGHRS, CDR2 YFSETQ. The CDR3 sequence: CASSLTGQNTEAFF. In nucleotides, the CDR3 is TGCGCCAGCAGCTTGACCGGACAGAACACTGAAGCTTTCTTT.

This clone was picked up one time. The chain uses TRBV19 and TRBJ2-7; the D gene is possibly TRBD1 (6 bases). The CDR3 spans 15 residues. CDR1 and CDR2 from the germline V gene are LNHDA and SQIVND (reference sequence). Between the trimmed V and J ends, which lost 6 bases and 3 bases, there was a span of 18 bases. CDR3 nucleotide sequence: TGTGCCAGTAGCAGGACACCGGGACAAATCTACGAGCAGTACTTC. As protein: CASSRTPGQIYEQYF.

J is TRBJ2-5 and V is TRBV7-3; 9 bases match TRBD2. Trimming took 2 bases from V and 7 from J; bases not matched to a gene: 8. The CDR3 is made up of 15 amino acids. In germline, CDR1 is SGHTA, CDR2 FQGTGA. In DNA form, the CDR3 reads TGTGCCAGCAGCTTAGGCGGGGGGGCCGTGGGGACCCAGTACTTC. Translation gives CASSLGGGAVGTQYF.

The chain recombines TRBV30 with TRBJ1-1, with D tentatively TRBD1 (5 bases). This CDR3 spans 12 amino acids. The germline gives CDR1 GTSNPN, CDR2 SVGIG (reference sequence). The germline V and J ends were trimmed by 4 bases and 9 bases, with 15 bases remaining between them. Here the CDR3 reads CAWTSGGWKAFF. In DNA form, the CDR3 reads TGTGCCTGGACTTCTGGGGGGTGGAAAGCTTTCTTT.

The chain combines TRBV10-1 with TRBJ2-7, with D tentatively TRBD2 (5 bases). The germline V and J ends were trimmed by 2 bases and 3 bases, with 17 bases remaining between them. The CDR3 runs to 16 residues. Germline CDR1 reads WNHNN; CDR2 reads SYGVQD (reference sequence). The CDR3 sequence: CASSESEGSRFYEQYF. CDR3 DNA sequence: TGCGCCAGCAGTGAGAGTGAGGGCTCTCGTTTCTACGAGCAGTACTTC.

CDR3 loop: CASTPGGMNTEAFF. As DNA, the CDR3 is TGTGCCAGCACGCCCGGGGGGATGAACACTGAAGCTTTCTTT. The chain links TRBV5-4 to TRBJ1-1, with D tentatively TRBD1 (5 bases). Trimming stripped 6 bases from V and 0 bases from J, with 12 bases between. CDR3 size: 14 residues. The germline V gene encodes CDR1 SGHNT and CDR2 YYREEE (reference sequence).

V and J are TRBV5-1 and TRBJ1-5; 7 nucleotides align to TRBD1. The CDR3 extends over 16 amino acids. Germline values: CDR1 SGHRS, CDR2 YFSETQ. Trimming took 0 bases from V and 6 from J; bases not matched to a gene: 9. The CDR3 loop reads CASSLDGRGFGQPQHF. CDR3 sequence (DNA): TGCGCCAGCAGCTTGGACGGCAGGGGGTTTGGTCAGCCCCAGCATTTT.

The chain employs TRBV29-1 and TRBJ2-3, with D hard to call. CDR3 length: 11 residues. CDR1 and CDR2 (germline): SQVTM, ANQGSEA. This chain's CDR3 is CSPYGPDTQYF. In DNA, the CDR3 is TGCAGTCCCTATGGGCCAGATACGCAGTATTTT.

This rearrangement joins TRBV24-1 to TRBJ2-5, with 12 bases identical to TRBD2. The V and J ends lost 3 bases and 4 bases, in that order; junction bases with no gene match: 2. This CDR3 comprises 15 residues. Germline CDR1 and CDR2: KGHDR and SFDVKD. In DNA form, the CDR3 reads TGTGCCACCAGTGATGTGGGACTAGCGGGAGAGACCCAGTACTTC. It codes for CATSDVGLAGETQYF.

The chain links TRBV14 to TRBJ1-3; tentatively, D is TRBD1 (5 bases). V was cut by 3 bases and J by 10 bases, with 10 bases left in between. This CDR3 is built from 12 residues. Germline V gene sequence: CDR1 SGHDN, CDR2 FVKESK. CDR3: CASSQGRGTIYF. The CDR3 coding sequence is TGTGCCAGCAGCCAGGGGCGTGGGACCATATATTTT.

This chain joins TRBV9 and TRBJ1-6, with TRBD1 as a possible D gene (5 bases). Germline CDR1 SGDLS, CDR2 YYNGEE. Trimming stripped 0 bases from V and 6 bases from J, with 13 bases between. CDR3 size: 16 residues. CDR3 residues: CASSVAAGKTNSPLHF. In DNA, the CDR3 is TGTGCCAGCAGCGTAGCCGCAGGGAAGACTAATTCACCCCTCCACTTT.

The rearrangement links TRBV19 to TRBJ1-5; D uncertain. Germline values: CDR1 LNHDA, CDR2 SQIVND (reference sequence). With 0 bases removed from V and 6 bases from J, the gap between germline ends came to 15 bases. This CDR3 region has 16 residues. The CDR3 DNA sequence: TGTGCCAGTAGTATAGAACCGGGGAGTGGTAGTCAGCCCCAGCATTTT. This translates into CASSIEPGSGSQPQHF.

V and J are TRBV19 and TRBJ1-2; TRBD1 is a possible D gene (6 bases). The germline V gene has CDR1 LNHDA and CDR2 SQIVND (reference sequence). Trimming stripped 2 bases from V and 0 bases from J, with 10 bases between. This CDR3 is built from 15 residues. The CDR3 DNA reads TGTGCCAGTAGTATATCGACAGGAGCTAACTATGGCTACACCTTC. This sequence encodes CASSISTGANYGYTF.